This T cell receptor beta chain was observed in a study of blood T cell repertoires in COVID-19 (dated by TCRdb to the early 2020s). With regard to the full study: The collaborator samples originated in the United States, Italy and Spain and spanned the acute and convalescent phases of COVID-19. The material from the prospective study consisted of cDNA or gDNA derived from T cells, B-cell-depleted T cells, or PBMCs. Deeply sampled blood TCRbeta repertoires from subjects exposed to, actively infected with, or recovered from COVID-19 were included in the dataset. The repertoires were released in a freely available public database intended as a resource for research on the immune response to SARS-CoV-2. The samples were drawn from the first 160 participants of the ongoing ImmuneRACE study and from under 1,500 subjects provided by 6 global collaborators. Nearly every sample came with metadata listing a de-identified subject ID, COVID-19 status, age in years and sex. Where HLA class I and class II types were available, the types were taken from metadata supplied by the sample provider, not from assay-based typing.

On this clone: What antigen it recognizes has not been identified. It has no much larger one-base neighbor in the sample; base qualities were not kept.

General study outcomes and caveats: The amount of clinical and demographic metadata varied by source and participant and was provided uncurated.

Each collaborating institution followed its own protocols to collect whole blood in K2EDTA tubes. Collaborator samples were shipped for TCRbeta analysis as frozen whole blood, isolated PBMCs, or DNA extracted from either sample type. The CDR3 covers 15 residues, taking in both the cysteine and the phenylalanine. Left in the record is the CDR3 DNA by itself, 45 bases read in frame from the first base. Reading the germline V gene gives CDR1 KGHSH and CDR2 LQKENI. V sheds 2 bases and J sheds 1 base, leaving 11 bases between their ends. TCRbeta CDR3 regions were amplified from genomic DNA by means of the immunoSEQ Assay, a bias-controlled multiplex PCR. The study's own analysis went as follows. The number of nucleated cells in each sample was estimated from the amplification of reference gene primers within the assay. To quantify the absolute abundance of each unique TCRbeta CDR3 rearrangement, sequence reads were collapsed and filtered. Productive Simpson clonality was computed per sample as the square root of Simpson's diversity index over productive rearrangements. The immuneACCESS repertoire file appears here via TCRdb, limited to in-frame rearrangements. These files lack a portion of the clones; in checked studies, under half of the deficit traces to unresolved V genes, and the cause of the others is not known. For V, J and clone size, that table is used; D and trimming come from the DNA. Counted in this sample were tens of thousands of clones; about nine tenths of them appeared once. The ten largest clones represent 3% of the sample.

This sequence was found in a woman aged 45-65 years with active or convalescent COVID-19. The sample comprised peripheral blood. Recombination linked TRBV18 to TRBJ1-1; matching of 6 bases hints at TRBD1 as the D gene. The CDR3: CASSPTGGQNTEAFF. The DNA sequence reads TGTGCCAGCTCACCAACGGGGGGGCAGAACACTGAAGCTTTCTTT.